The clone carrying this T cell receptor beta chain was observed a handful of times. Only in-frame clones appear in the TCRdb table, and some are missing; sequencing was by immunoSEQ multiplex PCR. The sample consists of 95,000 to 100,000 clones, about 90% of them appearing once. This specimen comes from a study of T cell responses to AZD1222 COVID-19 vaccine. This CDR3 contains 16 residues. V was pared by 4 bases and J by 7 bases, with 15 bases of the junction left unmatched. Germline CDR1 reads SGHNT; CDR2 reads YYREEE (reference sequence). This TCR was sampled from an adult who received the AZD1222 COVID-19 vaccine. Sequenced material: peripheral blood, taken 28 days after the second AZD1222 dose. This chain joins TRBV5-4 and TRBJ1-2, with 8 nucleotides matching TRBD1. The CDR3 loop reads CASSTDGTGSRFGYTF. CDR3 bases: TGTGCCAGCAGCACCGACGGGACAGGATCCAGGTTTGGCTACACCTTC. The entire variable domain, with the rest obtained from reference TRBV5-4 and TRBJ1-2, is as follows: ETGVTQSPTHLIKTRGQQVTLRCSSQSGHNTVSWYQQALGQGPQFIFQYYREEENGRGNFPPRFSGLQFPNYSSELNVNALELDDSALYLCASSTDGTGSRFGYTFGSGTRLTVV.